Listed below are T cell receptor beta chains from one sample, sequenced in a study of T cells in Graves' hyperthyroidism and ophthalmopathy. TCRdb reprocessed the multiplex PCR reads via MiXCR and lists one record per CDR3 protein. The sample carries fewer than 650,000 distinct CDR3 sequences, roughly 14% recorded once. Sequenced material: blood. The source of these receptors is a woman in her 40s with Graves' ophthalmopathy. Each CDR3 is given with its conserved first and last residue. D genes are given only for firm matches. For some rows the clone size is stated as once, few or many, or as a class when expanded; others skip it.

d_gene	v_gene	j_gene	abundance	CDR3nt	CDR3aa
NA	TRBV28	TRBJ2-7	many	TGTGCCAGCAGGGGCTACGAGCAGTACTTC	CASRGYEQYF
TRBD1	TRBV2	TRBJ2-5	many	TGTGCCAGCAGTGCAGGACCGGGACAGAGAGAGACCCAGTACTTC	CASSAGPGQRETQYF
NA	TRBV6-5	TRBJ2-7	few	TGTGCCAGCAGTTACGTATCGGGGGCTCATTTCGAGCAGTACTTC	CASSYVSGAHFEQYF
NA	TRBV28	TRBJ1-3	many	TGTGCCAGCAGTTTATTGGGAGGGACTGGAAACACCATATATTTT	CASSLLGGTGNTIYF
NA	TRBV6-5	TRBJ2-7	many	TGTGCCAGCACTCGGGGCAGCATCTCCTACGAGCAGTACTTC	CASTRGSISYEQYF
NA	TRBV24-1	TRBJ2-5	NA	TGTGCCACCAGTGATTTGCAGCCAGGGGAAGAGACCCAGTACTTC	CATSDLQPGEETQYF
NA	TRBV19	TRBJ2-2	many	TGTGCCAGTATTACCGGGACAAGTACCGGGGAGCTGTTTTTT	CASITGTSTGELFF
TRBD2	TRBV11-2	TRBJ2-7	NA	TGTGCCAGCAGCTTAGTACTTTCGGGACTAGCGGTTCTCTACGAGCAGTACTTC	CASSLVLSGLAVLYEQYF
TRBD1	TRBV13	TRBJ1-2	few	TGTGCCAGCAGCTTCCAGGGGGCTTACGGGGCGGATGGCTACACCTTC	CASSFQGAYGADGYTF
NA	TRBV18	TRBJ2-7	many	TGTGCCAGCCACGGGCAGAGGGAAGGGGAGCAGTACTTC	CASHGQREGEQYF
TRBD1	TRBV19	TRBJ2-7	many	TGTGCCAGTAGTACGCCGACAGGGTGGGAGTCCTACGAGCAGTACTTC	CASSTPTGWESYEQYF
TRBD1	TRBV6-1	TRBJ1-1	many	TGTGCCAGCAGTCCAGGACAGGTCACTGAAGCTTTCTTT	CASSPGQVTEAFF
TRBD2	TRBV7-8	TRBJ2-7	many	TGTGCCAGCAGTCTTAGCGGGAGTCATTACGAGCAGTACTTC	CASSLSGSHYEQYF
TRBD2	TRBV12-3/TRBV12-4	TRBJ2-5	many	TGTGCCAGCAGTCCGGGACTAGCGGGAGCAGAGACCCAGTACTTC	CASSPGLAGAETQYF
NA	TRBV7-9	TRBJ2-7	NA	TGTGCCAGCAGCTTTCGAAGGGACCCGCCGTACTTC	CASSFRRDPPYF
TRBD1	TRBV6-1	TRBJ1-2	few	TGTGCCAGCAAGAGGACAGGTCTAGCTAACTATGGCTACACCTTC	CASKRTGLANYGYTF
TRBD1	TRBV30	TRBJ1-2	many	TGTGCCTGGAGTCGGGGACAGGGGTTTGGCTACACCTTC	CAWSRGQGFGYTF
TRBD1	TRBV12-3/TRBV12-4	TRBJ1-2	many	TGTGCCAGCAGTGTCGGGACAGCGCGCAGAAGGGGCTACACCTTC	CASSVGTARRRGYTF
NA	TRBV6-1	TRBJ2-7	many	TGTGCCAGCTCGGCGTCGTCTGGCGGCGAGCAGTACTTC	CASSASSGGEQYF
NA	TRBV6-1	TRBJ1-3	many	TGTGCCAGCAGCCCCCTTGCCGACTCTGGAAACACCATATATTTT	CASSPLADSGNTIYF
NA	TRBV11-1	TRBJ2-5	NA	TGTGCCAGCAGCTTATACCAGGGCACGCCGATCAAAGAGACCCAGTACTTC	CASSLYQGTPIKETQYF
NA	TRBV29-1	TRBJ2-7	many	TGCAGCGTTGGGAGGGGACCCGACGAGCAGTACTTC	CSVGRGPDEQYF
NA	TRBV27	TRBJ1-5	few	TGTGCCAGCAGTCTGAATCAATGGAATCAGCCCCAGCATTTT	CASSLNQWNQPQHF
NA	TRBV6-1	TRBJ2-1	NA	TGTGCCAGCGGCAGGGAATCCTACAATGAGCAGTTCTTC	CASGRESYNEQFF
NA	TRBV6-2/TRBV6-3	TRBJ2-4	NA	TGTGCCAGCAGTTTTGCCGGTGTAGCCAAAAACATTCGGTACTTC	CASSFAGVAKNIRYF
TRBD2	TRBV29-1	TRBJ2-1	few	TGCAGCGTTGAAGGGACTAGCTTTAATGAGCAGTTCTTC	CSVEGTSFNEQFF
TRBD1	TRBV27	TRBJ2-7	many	TGTGCCAGCAGCATTACAGGGGAATACTCCTACGAGCAGTACTTC	CASSITGEYSYEQYF
TRBD2	TRBV7-6	TRBJ2-5	few	TGTGCCAGCAGCCTTTCCGCGGGGGTAGAGGCCCAGTACTTC	CASSLSAGVEAQYF
NA	TRBV15	TRBJ1-1	many	TGTGCCACCAGCAGAGAGACAGGACTGGCTTTCTTT	CATSRETGLAFF
NA	TRBV10-3	TRBJ2-4	NA	TGTGCCATCAGTGAGGACAGGCTAAACATTCAGTACTTC	CAISEDRLNIQYF
NA	TRBV19	TRBJ1-2	few	TGTGCCAGTAGTGCCGGGTATGGTGGCTACACCTTT	CASSAGYGGYTF
NA	TRBV30	TRBJ2-5	many	TGTGCCTGGATACCGGGCCCGAGGGAGACCCAGTACTTC	CAWIPGPRETQYF
NA	TRBV9	TRBJ1-6	many	TGTGCCAGCAGCGATGGGGAGGAACCCCTCCACTTT	CASSDGEEPLHF
NA	TRBV7-2	TRBJ2-2	many	TGTGCCAGCACCTTGGGGGAGGCGAACACCGGGGAGCTATTTTTT	CASTLGEANTGELFF
NA	TRBV15	TRBJ1-1	many	TGTGCCACCAGCTGGACGGGGAACACTGAAGCTTTCTTT	CATSWTGNTEAFF
NA	TRBV20-1	TRBJ1-2	many	TGCAGTGCTAGAGATCTCAGGGATGGCTACACCTTC	CSARDLRDGYTF
NA	TRBV7-2	TRBJ1-1	many	TGTGCCAGCAGCTTGGTAGTAGGATTCAACACTGAAGCTTTCTTT	CASSLVVGFNTEAFF
NA	TRBV28	TRBJ1-1	many	TGTGCCAGCACTGCAGGAGTGAACACTGAAGCTTTCTTT	CASTAGVNTEAFF
TRBD1	TRBV19	TRBJ2-5	many	TGTGCCAGTAGTCCCACCCGGGACAGGGTTAAGACCCAGTACTTC	CASSPTRDRVKTQYF
TRBD1	TRBV30	TRBJ2-4	many	TGTGCCTGGAGTGGGGACAGAGCAAAAAACATTCAGTACTTC	CAWSGDRAKNIQYF
TRBD1	TRBV6-1	TRBJ2-7	many	TGTGCCAGCAGTGAAGGGTCACGGACAGGCTACGAGCAGTACTTC	CASSEGSRTGYEQYF
NA	TRBV5-6	TRBJ1-3	many	TGTGCCAGCAGCCCCATTGGGTCCAGGGAAGATGGAAACACCATATATTTT	CASSPIGSREDGNTIYF
NA	TRBV6-2/TRBV6-3	TRBJ1-1	few	TGTGCCAGCAGGGTAGGGGGGCTGGACACTGAAGCTTTCTTT	CASRVGGLDTEAFF
TRBD2	TRBV18	TRBJ2-1	NA	TGTGCCAGCTCACCGCCAGCGGGAGTTAATGAGCAGTTCTTC	CASSPPAGVNEQFF
TRBD1	TRBV20-1	TRBJ2-5	once	TGCAGTGCAACAGGGGGAGAAGAGACCCAGTACTTC	CSATGGEETQYF
TRBD2	TRBV4-2	TRBJ2-7	NA	TGTGCCAGCAGCCAACCCTCTAGCGGGGGCTCCTACGAGCAGTACTTC	CASSQPSSGGSYEQYF
TRBD1	TRBV20-1	TRBJ2-5	many	TGCAGTAAAGAGACAGGGATGGGGGAGACCCAGTACTTC	CSKETGMGETQYF
NA	TRBV6-1	TRBJ2-7	NA	TGTGCCAGCGTGCCCCGACAGTCCTCCTACGAGCAGTACTTC	CASVPRQSSYEQYF
NA	TRBV15	TRBJ1-1	many	TGTGCCACCAGCAGAGATTTATCGGCTGAAGCTTTCTTT	CATSRDLSAEAFF
NA	TRBV3-1	TRBJ2-5	many	TGTGCCAGCGGACCTCGGCGCTCTGGGGGTCCACGAGAGACCCAGTACTTC	CASGPRRSGGPRETQYF
TRBD1	TRBV12-3/TRBV12-4	TRBJ2-7	many	TGTGCCAGCACCCCGGGACAGGGGGAATACGAGCAGTACTTC	CASTPGQGEYEQYF
NA	TRBV2	TRBJ2-7	many	TGTGCCAGCACCTACAGTGCCTACGAGCAGTACTTC	CASTYSAYEQYF
NA	TRBV7-2	TRBJ2-5	few	TGTGCCAGCAGCTTAGCAGGGCCGATAGAGACCCAGTACTTC	CASSLAGPIETQYF
TRBD2	TRBV27	TRBJ2-7	many	TGTGCCAGCAGTTTTTCTGCGGGAGTCTCCTACGAGCAGTACTTC	CASSFSAGVSYEQYF
NA	TRBV18	TRBJ1-6	NA	TGTGCCAGCTCCCCCGACAGGTCGTCACCCCTCCACTTT	CASSPDRSSPLHF
NA	TRBV6-2/TRBV6-3	TRBJ1-2	NA	TGTGCCAGCAGTGGAGGACGGAGGGGCGGCTACACCTTC	CASSGGRRGGYTF
TRBD1	TRBV29-1	TRBJ2-2	few	TGCAGCGTTGCAAAATCAGGACAGGGCACCGGGGAGCTGTTTTTT	CSVAKSGQGTGELFF
TRBD1	TRBV14	TRBJ1-2	few	TGTGCCAGCAGCCAAAGACAGGGAATAAACTATGGCTACACCTTC	CASSQRQGINYGYTF
NA	TRBV9	TRBJ1-2	many	TGTGCCAGCAGCGCACGAGGGACCACTGGGCATGGCTATGGCTACACCTTC	CASSARGTTGHGYGYTF